This TCR beta chain was profiled in a study of blood T cell repertoires in COVID-19. On the study more broadly: Nucleic acid was either cDNA or gDNA, and it came from T cells, B-cell-depleted T cells, or PBMCs.

TCRdb's table, derived via immunoSEQ multiplex PCR, lists solely in-frame clones and lacks some. The data contain roughly 65,000 clones, 79% of them singletons. CDR1 is SGHAT and CDR2 is FQNNGV in the germline V gene. The V end lost 4 bases, the J end lost 6 bases, and 18 bases lay between the germline ends. The CDR3 runs to 15 residues. The sequencing sample was made of peripheral blood. This TCR came from a man between 60 and 75 years old with acute or convalescent COVID-19. The chain recombines TRBV11-2 with TRBJ1-2; maybe TRBD1 (6 bases). CDR3 in amino acids: CASSSNRAGENGYTF. The CDR3 coding sequence is TGTGCCAGCAGCTCCAATCGGGCAGGGGAAAATGGCTACACCTTC.